The sample holds one count of the clone carrying this T cell receptor beta chain. The CDR3 length is 15 residues. CDR1 SGHAT and CDR2 FQNNGV come from the germline V gene. Trimming shortened V by 7 bases and J by 4 bases, and 16 bases separated the two germline ends. This sample is drawn from a study of control samples from healthy donors and cancer patients. Repertoires were generated with immunoSEQ multiplex PCR, while TCRdb's copy carries only in-frame clones and drops some. This sample has approximately 170,000 clones, with about 94% found just once. This TCR was recovered from a woman aged 30 to 39 in good health. The sequencing input was blood. The genes are TRBV11-2 and TRBJ2-2; the D is unclear. The CDR3: CASTQTLGRTGELFF. For the CDR3, the DNA is TGTGCCAGCACTCAAACCCTCGGGCGCACCGGGGAGCTGTTTTTT.